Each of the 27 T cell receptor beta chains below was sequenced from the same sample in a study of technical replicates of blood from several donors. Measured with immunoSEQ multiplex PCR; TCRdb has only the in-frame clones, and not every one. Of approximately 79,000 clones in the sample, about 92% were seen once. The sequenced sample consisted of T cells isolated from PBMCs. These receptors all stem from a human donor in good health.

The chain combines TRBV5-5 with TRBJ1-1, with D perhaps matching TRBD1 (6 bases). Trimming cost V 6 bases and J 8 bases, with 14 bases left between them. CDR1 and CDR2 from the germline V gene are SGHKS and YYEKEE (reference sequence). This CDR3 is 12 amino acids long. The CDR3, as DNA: TGTGCCAGCAATTTCAACAGGGAAGAAGCTTTCTTT. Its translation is CASNFNREEAFF.

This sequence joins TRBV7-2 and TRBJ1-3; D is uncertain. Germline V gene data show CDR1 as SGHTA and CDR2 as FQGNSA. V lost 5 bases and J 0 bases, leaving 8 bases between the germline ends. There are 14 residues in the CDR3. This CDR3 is CASSRGNSGNTIYF. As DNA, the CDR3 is TGTGCCAGCAGCCGGGGAAACTCTGGAAACACCATATATTTT.

This CDR3 reads CASSYLDGNTIYF. As DNA, the CDR3 is TGTGCCAGCAGCTACTTAGATGGAAACACCATATATTTT. The rearrangement links TRBV7-8 to TRBJ1-3; unclear D gene. CDR1 and CDR2 from the germline V gene are SGHVS and FQNEAQ. V was cut by 4 bases and J by 3 bases, with 7 bases left in between. This CDR3 has 13 residues.

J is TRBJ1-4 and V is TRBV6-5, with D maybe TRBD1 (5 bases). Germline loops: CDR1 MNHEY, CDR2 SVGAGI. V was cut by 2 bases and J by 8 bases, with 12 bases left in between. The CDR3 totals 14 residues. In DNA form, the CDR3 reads TGTGCCAGCAGTTACGCAGGCGGGGGAGAAAAACTGTTTTTT. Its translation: CASSYAGGGEKLFF.

The CDR3 bases are TGCGCCAGCAGCCAAACACTAGCTGTTACGTACGAGCAGTACTTC. Amino acids: CASSQTLAVTYEQYF. The chain uses TRBV4-1 and TRBJ2-7, with a tentative D call TRBD2 (6 bases). This CDR3 is 15 amino acids long. The germline V and J ends were trimmed by 2 bases and 4 bases, with 15 bases remaining between them. Germline CDR1 is MGHRA and CDR2 is YSYEKL.

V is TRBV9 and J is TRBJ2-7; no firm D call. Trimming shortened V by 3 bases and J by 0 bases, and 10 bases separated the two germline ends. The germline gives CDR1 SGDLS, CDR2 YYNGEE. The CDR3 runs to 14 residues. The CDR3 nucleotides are TGTGCCAGCAGCGGTACAGAATACTCCTACGAGCAGTACTTC. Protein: CASSGTEYSYEQYF.

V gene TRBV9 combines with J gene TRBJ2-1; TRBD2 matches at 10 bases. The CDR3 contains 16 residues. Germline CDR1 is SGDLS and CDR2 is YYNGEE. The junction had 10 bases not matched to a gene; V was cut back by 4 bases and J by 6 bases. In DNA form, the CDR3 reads TGTGCCAGCAGCCCGACTGCTAGCGGGAGCTTCAATGAGCAGTTCTTC. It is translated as CASSPTASGSFNEQFF.

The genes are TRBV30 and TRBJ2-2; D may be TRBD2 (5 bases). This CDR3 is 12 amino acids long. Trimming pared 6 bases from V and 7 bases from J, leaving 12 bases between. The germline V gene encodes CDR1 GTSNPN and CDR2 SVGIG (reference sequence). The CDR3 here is CACHSEGGELFF. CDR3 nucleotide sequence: TGTGCCTGTCACTCTGAGGGCGGGGAGCTGTTTTTT. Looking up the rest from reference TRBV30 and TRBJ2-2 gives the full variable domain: SQTIHQWPATLVQPVGSPLSLECTVEGTSNPNLYWYRQAAGRGLQLLFYSVGIGQISSEVPQNLSASRPQDRQFILSSKKLLLSDSGFYLCACHSEGGELFFGEGSRLTVL.

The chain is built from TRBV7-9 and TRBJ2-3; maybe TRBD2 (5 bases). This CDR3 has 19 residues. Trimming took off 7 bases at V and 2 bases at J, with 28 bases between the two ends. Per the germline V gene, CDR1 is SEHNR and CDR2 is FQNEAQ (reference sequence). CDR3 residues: CASTLAYARTAGNTDTQYF. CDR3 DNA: TGTGCCAGCACCCTAGCTTACGCCCGTACAGCCGGGAACACAGATACGCAGTATTTT.

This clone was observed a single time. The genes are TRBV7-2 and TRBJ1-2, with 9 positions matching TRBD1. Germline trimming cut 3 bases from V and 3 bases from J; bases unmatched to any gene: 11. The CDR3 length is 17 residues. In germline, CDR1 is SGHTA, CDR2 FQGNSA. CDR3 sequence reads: CASSFTGGSGFDYGYTF. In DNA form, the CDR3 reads TGTGCCAGCAGCTTTACAGGGGGCTCTGGTTTTGACTATGGCTACACCTTC.

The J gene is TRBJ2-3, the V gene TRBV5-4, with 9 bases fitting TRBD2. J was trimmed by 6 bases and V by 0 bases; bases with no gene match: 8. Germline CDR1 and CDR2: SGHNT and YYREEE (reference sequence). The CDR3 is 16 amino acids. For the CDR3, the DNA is TGTGCCAGCAGCTTGGTTGGCGGGAGGGCCGGGGATACGCAGTATTTT. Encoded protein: CASSLVGGRAGDTQYF.

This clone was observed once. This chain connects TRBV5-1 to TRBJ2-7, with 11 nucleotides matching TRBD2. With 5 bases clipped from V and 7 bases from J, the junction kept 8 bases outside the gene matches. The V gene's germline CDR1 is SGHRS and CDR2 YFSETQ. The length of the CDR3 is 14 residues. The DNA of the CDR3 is TGCGCCAGCAGTGCTAGCGGGAGGTCGGGTGAGCAGTACTTC. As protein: CASSASGRSGEQYF.

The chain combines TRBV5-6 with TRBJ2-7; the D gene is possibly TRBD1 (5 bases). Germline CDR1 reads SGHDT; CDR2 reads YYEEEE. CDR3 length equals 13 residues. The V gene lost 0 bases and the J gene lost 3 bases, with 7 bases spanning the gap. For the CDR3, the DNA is TGTGCCAGCAGCTTGGTGACAGACTACGAGCAGTACTTC. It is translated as CASSLVTDYEQYF.

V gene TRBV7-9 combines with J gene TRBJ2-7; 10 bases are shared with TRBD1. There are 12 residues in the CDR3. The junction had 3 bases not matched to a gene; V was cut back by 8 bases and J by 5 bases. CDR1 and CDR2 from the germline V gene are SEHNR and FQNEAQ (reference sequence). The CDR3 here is CASGTGADEQYF. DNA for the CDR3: TGTGCCAGCGGGACAGGGGCCGACGAGCAGTACTTC. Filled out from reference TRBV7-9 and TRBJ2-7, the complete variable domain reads DTGVSQNPRHKITKRGQNVTFRCDPISEHNRLYWYRQTLGQGPEFLTYFQNEAQLEKSRLLSDRFSAERPKGSFSTLEIQRTEQGDSAMYLCASGTGADEQYFGPGTRLTVT.

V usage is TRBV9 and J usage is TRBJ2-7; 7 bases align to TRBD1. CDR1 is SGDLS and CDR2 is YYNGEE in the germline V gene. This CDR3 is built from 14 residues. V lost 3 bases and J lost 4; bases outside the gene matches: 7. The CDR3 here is CASSEGAGGYEQYF. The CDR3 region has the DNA TGTGCCAGCAGCGAGGGGGCAGGGGGATACGAGCAGTACTTC. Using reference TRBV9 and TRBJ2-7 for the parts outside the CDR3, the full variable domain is DSGVTQTPKHLITATGQRVTLRCSPRSGDLSVYWYQQSLDQGLQFLIQYYNGEERAKGNILERFSAQQFPDLHSELNLSSLELGDSALYFCASSEGAGGYEQYFGPGTRLTVT.

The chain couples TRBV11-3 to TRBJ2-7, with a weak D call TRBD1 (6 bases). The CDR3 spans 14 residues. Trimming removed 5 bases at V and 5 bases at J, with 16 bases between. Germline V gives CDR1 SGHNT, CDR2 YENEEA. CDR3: CASSPRDIGNEQYF. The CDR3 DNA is TGTGCCAGCAGCCCCCGGGACATCGGCAACGAGCAGTACTTC.

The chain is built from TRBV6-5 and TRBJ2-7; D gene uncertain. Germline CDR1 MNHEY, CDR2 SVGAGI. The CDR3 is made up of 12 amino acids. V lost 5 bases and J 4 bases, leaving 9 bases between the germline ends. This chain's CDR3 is CASSPSRYEQYF. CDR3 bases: TGTGCCAGCAGTCCCTCCCGTTACGAGCAGTACTTC.

The CDR3 loop is CASSFFTGGGEKLFF. The CDR3 DNA sequence: TGTGCCAGTAGTTTCTTCACAGGGGGAGGTGAAAAACTGTTTTTT. This chain connects TRBV19 to TRBJ1-4; TRBD1 agrees at 8 bases. With V trimmed by 5 bases and J by 7 bases, 9 bases remained unmatched. Germline CDR1 LNHDA, CDR2 SQIVND (reference sequence). CDR3 length equals 15 residues. Complete variable domain (other parts from reference TRBV19 and TRBJ1-4): DGGITQSPKYLFRKEGQNVTLSCEQNLNHDAMYWYRQDPGQGLRLIYYSQIVNDFQKGDIAEGYSVSREKKESFPLTVTSAQKNPTAFYLCASSFFTGGGEKLFFGSGTQLSVL.

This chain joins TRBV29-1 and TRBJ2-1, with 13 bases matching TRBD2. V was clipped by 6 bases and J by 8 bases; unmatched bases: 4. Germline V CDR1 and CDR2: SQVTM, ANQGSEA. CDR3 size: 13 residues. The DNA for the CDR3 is TGCAGCGTACTAGCGGGAGGGCCCTATGAGCAGTTCTTC. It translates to CSVLAGGPYEQFF.

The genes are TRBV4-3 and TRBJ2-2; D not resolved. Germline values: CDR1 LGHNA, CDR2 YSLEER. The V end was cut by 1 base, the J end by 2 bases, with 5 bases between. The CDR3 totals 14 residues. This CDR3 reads CASSQASNTGELFF. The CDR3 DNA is TGCGCCAGCAGCCAAGCCAGTAACACCGGGGAGCTGTTTTTT.

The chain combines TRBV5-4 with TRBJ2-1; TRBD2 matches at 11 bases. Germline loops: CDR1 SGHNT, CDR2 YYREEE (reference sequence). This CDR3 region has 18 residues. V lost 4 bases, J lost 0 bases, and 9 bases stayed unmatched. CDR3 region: CASSLLAGASSSYNEQFF. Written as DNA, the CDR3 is TGTGCCAGCAGCCTACTAGCGGGAGCTTCGAGCTCCTACAATGAGCAGTTCTTC.

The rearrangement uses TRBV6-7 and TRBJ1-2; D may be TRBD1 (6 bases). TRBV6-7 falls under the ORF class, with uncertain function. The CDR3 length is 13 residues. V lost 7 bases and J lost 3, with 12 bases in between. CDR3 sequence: CASKGGRDYGYTF. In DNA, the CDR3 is TGTGCCAGCAAGGGGGGGCGTGACTATGGCTACACCTTC.

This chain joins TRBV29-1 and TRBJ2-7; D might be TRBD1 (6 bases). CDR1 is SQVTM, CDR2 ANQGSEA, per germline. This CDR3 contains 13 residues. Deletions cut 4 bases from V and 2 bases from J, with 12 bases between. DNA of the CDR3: TGCAGCGTTGTCAACGCAGGGGCCTACGAGCAGTACTTC. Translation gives CSVVNAGAYEQYF.

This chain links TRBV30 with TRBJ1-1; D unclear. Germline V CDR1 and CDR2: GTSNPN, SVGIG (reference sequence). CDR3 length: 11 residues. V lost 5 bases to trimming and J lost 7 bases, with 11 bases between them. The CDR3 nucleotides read TGTGCCTGGTTGGCTCAAATTGAAGCTTTCTTT. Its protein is CAWLAQIEAFF.

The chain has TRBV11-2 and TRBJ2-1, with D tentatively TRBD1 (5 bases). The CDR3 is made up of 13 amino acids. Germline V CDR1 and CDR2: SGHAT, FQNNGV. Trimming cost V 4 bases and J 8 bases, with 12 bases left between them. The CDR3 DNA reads TGTGCCAGCAGCTCCAGACAGATCGATGAGCAGTTCTTC. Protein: CASSSRQIDEQFF.

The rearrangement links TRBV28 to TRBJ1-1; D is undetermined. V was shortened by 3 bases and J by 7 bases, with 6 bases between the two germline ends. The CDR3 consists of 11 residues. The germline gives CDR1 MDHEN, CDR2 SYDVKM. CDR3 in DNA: TGTGCCAGCAGTTTGGGGAGTGAAGCTTTCTTT. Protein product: CASSLGSEAFF.

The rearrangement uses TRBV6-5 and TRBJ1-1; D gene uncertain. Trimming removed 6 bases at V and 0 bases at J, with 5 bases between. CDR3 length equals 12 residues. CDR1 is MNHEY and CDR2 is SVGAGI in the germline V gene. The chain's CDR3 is CASRHLNTEAFF. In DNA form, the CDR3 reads TGTGCCAGCAGACATTTGAACACTGAAGCTTTCTTT.